This T cell receptor (beta chain) was found in a study of OX40 agonist ivuxolimab in advanced cancers. For the study at large: Dose-escalation patients had hepatocellular carcinoma, melanoma, renal cell or head and neck cancer. General study findings and limits: Low levels of normalized T-cell clonal expansion also appeared in some nonresponders. Doses of 0.1 to 3.0 mg/kg were accompanied by clonal expansion of CD4+ and CD8+ blood T cells by week 6.

TCRdb keeps only in-frame clones here, not all; method: immunoSEQ multiplex PCR. The table lists fewer than 200,000 clones, 94% of them singletons. Of note for this clone: Its specificity is unknown.

This receptor was taken from an adult with an advanced solid tumor such as melanoma, head and neck, liver or kidney cancer. Sequencing was performed on CD4+ or CD8+ T cells sorted from blood, taken in a trial of the OX40 agonist ivuxolimab.

The CDR3 reads CASSPPAGEGYGYTF. CDR3 sequence (DNA): TGTGCCAGCTCACCACCGGCAGGGGAGGGCTATGGCTACACCTTC. The chain employs TRBV18 and TRBJ1-2; D might be TRBD1 (6 bases). This CDR3 has 15 residues. Germline V lookup: CDR1 KGHSH, CDR2 LQKENI. V lost 0 bases and J 4 bases, leaving 12 bases between the germline ends.